This is a list of T cell receptor beta chains from one sample in a study of blood T cell repertoires in COVID-19. Here immunoSEQ multiplex PCR was the method, and the copy in TCRdb shows in-frame clones only, minus some. Here the sample spans 35,000 to 40,000 clones, 87% being singletons. The sequencing input was peripheral blood. The origin of the receptors is a human donor in a cohort sampled during active COVID-19. CDR3s include the opening cysteine and the closing phenylalanine or tryptophan. D genes are given only for firm matches. Not all rows give a size; the values are once, few, many and, for expanded clones, a class.

clone size | D gene | J gene | V gene | CDR3 protein | CDR3 DNA
NA | TRBD1 | TRBJ1-2 | TRBV12-3/TRBV12-4 | CASSLQQGGGYTF | TGTGCCAGCAGTTTACAACAGGGGGGCGGCTACACCTTC
NA | TRBD2 | TRBJ2-1 | TRBV3-1/TRBV3-2 | CASSKGLAGQDNEQFF | TGTGCCAGCAGCAAGGGACTAGCGGGACAGGACAATGAGCAGTTCTTC
NA | TRBD1 | TRBJ2-7 | TRBV7-2 | CASSSTWTGNYEQYF | TGTGCCAGCAGCTCGACATGGACAGGAAACTACGAGCAGTACTTC
NA | TRBD1 | TRBJ1-4 | TRBV7-2 | CASSLWGQGTVGKLFF | TGTGCCAGCAGCTTATGGGGGCAAGGGACAGTGGGAAAACTGTTTTTT
NA | NA | TRBJ1-1 | TRBV6-6 | CASSYVQGVDTEAFF | TGTGCCAGCAGTTACGTACAGGGCGTGGACACTGAAGCTTTCTTT
few | TRBD1 | TRBJ1-3 | TRBV7-9 | CASSIPGQGIAGNTIYF | TGTGCCAGCAGTATCCCGGGACAGGGAATAGCTGGAAACACCATATATTTT
NA | NA | TRBJ1-6 | TRBV6-2/TRBV6-3 | CASSYLTADNSPLHF | TGTGCCAGCAGTTACTTGACAGCTGATAATTCACCCCTCCACTTT
NA | NA | TRBJ2-7 | TRBV6-5 | CASSLGLPLYEQYF | TGTGCCAGCAGTTTGGGGCTCCCCCTCTACGAGCAGTACTTC
NA | TRBD1 | TRBJ1-1 | TRBV20-1 | CSASIRTGRGTEAFF | TGCAGTGCTAGTATTAGGACAGGGCGGGGGACTGAAGCTTTCTTT
NA | TRBD1 | TRBJ1-5 | TRBV19 | CASSIVGQGKRQPQHF | TGTGCCAGTAGTATAGTGGGACAGGGGAAACGTCAGCCCCAGCATTTT
NA | NA | TRBJ2-2 | TRBV9 | CASSETLQAGELFF | TGTGCCAGCAGCGAAACCCTCCAGGCCGGGGAGCTGTTTTTT
NA | TRBD2 | TRBJ2-5 | TRBV3-1/TRBV3-2 | CASSPAGGETQYF | TGTGCCAGCAGCCCCGCGGGGGGTGAGACCCAGTACTTC
NA | TRBD1 | TRBJ2-3 | TRBV7-2 | CASSWAGTGTDTQYF | TGTGCCAGCAGCTGGGCCGGGACAGGGACAGATACGCAGTATTTT
NA | TRBD2 | TRBJ2-2 | TRBV4-2 | CASSQDLRTSGGAGLGELFF | TGTGCCAGCAGCCAAGATTTAAGGACTAGCGGGGGGGCCGGTCTCGGGGAGCTGTTTTTT
NA | TRBD2 | TRBJ2-1 | TRBV4-3 | CASSPRLASGRKDEQFF | TGCGCCAGCAGCCCCCGCTTGGCTAGCGGGAGAAAGGATGAGCAGTTCTTC
NA | TRBD1 | TRBJ2-1 | TRBV5-1 | CASSPSGQGARGQFF | TGCGCCAGCAGCCCATCGGGACAGGGGGCGCGTGGGCAGTTCTTC
once | TRBD1 | TRBJ1-1 | TRBV19 | CASSLRRTGGMNTEAFF | TGTGCCAGTAGCCTTCGGAGGACAGGGGGTATGAACACTGAAGCTTTCTTT
NA | TRBD1 | TRBJ1-5 | TRBV19 | CASGSYRGARKIQMLPQHF | TGTGCCAGTGGAAGCTACAGGGGGGCACGGAAGATCCAAATGTTGCCCCAGCATTTT
NA | NA | TRBJ2-5 | TRBV4-3 | CASSQDWGLPQETQYF | TGCGCCAGCAGCCAAGACTGGGGCCTTCCACAAGAGACCCAGTACTTC
once | TRBD2 | TRBJ2-7 | TRBV10-3 | CAISGGTSYEQYF | TGTGCCATCAGTGGGGGGACTAGCTACGAGCAGTACTTC
NA | NA | TRBJ2-7 | TRBV28 | CASSLGGRGYEQYF | TGTGCCAGCAGTTTAGGAGGGAGAGGCTACGAGCAGTACTTC
NA | TRBD1 | TRBJ2-7 | TRBV5-4 | CASSIGDSAYEQYF | TGTGCCAGCAGCATAGGGGACAGCGCCTACGAGCAGTACTTC
NA | TRBD1 | TRBJ1-1 | TRBV5-4 | CASSQDRETEAFF | TGTGCCAGCAGCCAAGACAGGGAGACTGAAGCTTTCTTT
NA | TRBD1 | TRBJ2-3 | TRBV19 | CASSLGQGMDTQYF | TGTGCCAGTAGCCTGGGACAGGGTATGGATACGCAGTATTTT
NA | TRBD1 | TRBJ2-2 | TRBV7-9 | CASSLVGQGATGELFF | TGTGCCAGCAGCTTAGTTGGACAGGGGGCTACCGGGGAGCTGTTTTTT
NA | NA | TRBJ1-4 | TRBV12-3/TRBV12-4 | CASSKTEDEKLFF | TGTGCCAGCAGCAAGACAGAGGACGAAAAACTGTTTTTT
once | NA | TRBJ1-3 | TRBV14 | CASSQDLGVTTGNTIYF | TGTGCCAGCAGCCAAGATCTCGGGGTAACAACTGGAAACACCATATATTTT
NA | NA | TRBJ2-2 | TRBV6-4 | CASSEKQGVGELFF | TGTGCCAGCAGTGAGAAACAGGGCGTCGGGGAGCTGTTTTTT
few | NA | TRBJ2-1 | TRBV11-2 | CASSLEGNPANEQFF | TGTGCCAGCAGCCTGGAGGGTAACCCCGCCAATGAGCAGTTCTTC
NA | TRBD1 | TRBJ1-4 | TRBV5-6 | CASSRVGTEEKLFF | TGTGCCAGCAGCCGGGTCGGGACAGAAGAAAAACTGTTTTTT
once | NA | TRBJ1-4 | TRBV19 | CASSIRDGGVAAWTNEKLFF | TGTGCCAGTAGTATACGGGATGGAGGGGTGGCCGCCTGGACTAATGAAAAACTGTTTTTT
once | NA | TRBJ1-1 | TRBV25-1 | CASSVHLNTEAFF | TGTGCCAGCAGTGTACATCTGAACACTGAAGCTTTCTTT
NA | TRBD2 | TRBJ2-3 | TRBV19 | CASSIGAGGLSDTQYF | TGTGCCAGTAGTATAGGAGCGGGAGGGCTCTCAGATACGCAGTATTTT
NA | TRBD1 | TRBJ1-1 | TRBV10-3 | CAIEGDGQGRTEAFF | TGTGCCATCGAGGGGGACGGACAGGGACGAACTGAAGCTTTCTTT
few | NA | TRBJ1-1 | TRBV12-3/TRBV12-4 | CASSINNF | TGTGCCAGCAGTATAAATAATTTT
NA | NA | TRBJ2-2 | TRBV6-5 | CASKGQGNVGELFF | TGTGCCAGCAAGGGTCAGGGGAACGTCGGGGAGCTGTTTTTT
NA | NA | TRBJ1-6 | TRBV23-1 | CASSPYEARDNSYNSPLHF | TGCGCCAGCAGTCCGTACGAGGCGAGGGACAACTCCTATAATTCACCCCTCCACTTT
NA | NA | TRBJ2-5 | TRBV21-1 | CASSKSPGGKQETQYF | TGTGCCAGCAGCAAATCTCCGGGAGGTAAACAAGAGACCCAGTACTTC